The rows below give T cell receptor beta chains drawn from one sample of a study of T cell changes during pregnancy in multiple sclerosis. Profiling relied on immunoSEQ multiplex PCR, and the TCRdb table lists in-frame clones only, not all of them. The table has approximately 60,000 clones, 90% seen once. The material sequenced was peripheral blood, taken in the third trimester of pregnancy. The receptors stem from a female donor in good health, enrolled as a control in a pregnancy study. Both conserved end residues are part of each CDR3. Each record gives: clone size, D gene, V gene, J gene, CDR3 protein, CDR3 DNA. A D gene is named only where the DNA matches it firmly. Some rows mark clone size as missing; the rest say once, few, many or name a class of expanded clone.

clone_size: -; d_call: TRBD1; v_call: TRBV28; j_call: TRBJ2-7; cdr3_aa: CASSPSPGTGMGGYEQYF; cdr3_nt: TGTGCCAGCAGTCCAAGTCCCGGGACAGGGATGGGGGGCTACGAGCAGTACTTC
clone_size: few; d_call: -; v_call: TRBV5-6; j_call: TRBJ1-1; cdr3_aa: CASSPRTVLNTEAFF; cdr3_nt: TGTGCCAGCAGCCCACGGACAGTCCTGAACACTGAAGCTTTCTTT
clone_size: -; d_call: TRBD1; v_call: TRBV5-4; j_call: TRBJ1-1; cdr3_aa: CASSQGQGITEAFF; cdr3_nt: TGTGCCAGCAGCCAAGGACAGGGAATCACTGAAGCTTTCTTT
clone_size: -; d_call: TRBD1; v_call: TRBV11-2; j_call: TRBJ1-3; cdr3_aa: CASSPGTANTIYF; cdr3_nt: TGTGCCAGCAGCCCAGGGACAGCAAACACCATATATTTT
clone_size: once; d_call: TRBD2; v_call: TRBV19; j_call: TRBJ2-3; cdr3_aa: CASRSGTSLADTQYF; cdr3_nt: TGTGCCAGTAGAAGTGGGACTAGTCTGGCAGATACGCAGTATTTT
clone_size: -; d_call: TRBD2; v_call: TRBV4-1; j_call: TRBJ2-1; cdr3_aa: CASSLGLADNEQFF; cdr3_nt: TGCGCCAGCAGCCTGGGACTAGCAGACAATGAGCAGTTCTTC
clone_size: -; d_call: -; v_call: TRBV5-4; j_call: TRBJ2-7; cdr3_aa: CASTFLGGNYEQYF; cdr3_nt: TGTGCCAGCACCTTTCTAGGAGGGAACTACGAGCAGTACTTC
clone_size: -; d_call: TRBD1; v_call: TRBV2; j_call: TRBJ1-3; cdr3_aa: CASRPDRASGNTIYF; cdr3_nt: TGTGCCAGCAGACCCGACAGGGCCTCTGGAAACACCATATATTTT
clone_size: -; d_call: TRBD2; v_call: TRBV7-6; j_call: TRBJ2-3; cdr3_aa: CASRPLGTSGGLDTQYF; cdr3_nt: TGTGCCAGCAGGCCCCTAGGGACTAGCGGGGGGCTAGATACGCAGTATTTT
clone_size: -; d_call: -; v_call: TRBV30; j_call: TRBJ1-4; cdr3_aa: CAWSVARTRNEKLFF; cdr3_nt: TGTGCCTGGAGTGTAGCCCGGACTCGAAATGAAAAACTGTTTTTT
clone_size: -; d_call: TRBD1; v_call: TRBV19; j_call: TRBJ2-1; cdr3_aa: CASTPGQGSHNEQFF; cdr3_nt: TGTGCCAGTACCCCGGGACAGGGGTCCCACAATGAGCAGTTCTTC
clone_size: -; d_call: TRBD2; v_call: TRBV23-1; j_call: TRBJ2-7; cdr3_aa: CASPLAGTKGEQYF; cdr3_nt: TGCGCCAGCCCTCTAGCGGGGACTAAGGGCGAGCAGTACTTC
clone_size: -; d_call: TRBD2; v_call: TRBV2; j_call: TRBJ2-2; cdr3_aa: CASSPGLAGDTGELFF; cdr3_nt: TGTGCCAGCAGTCCCGGACTAGCGGGAGACACCGGGGAGCTGTTTTTT
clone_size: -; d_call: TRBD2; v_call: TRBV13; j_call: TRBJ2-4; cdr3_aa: CASSLRQGGNIQYF; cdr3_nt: TGTGCCAGCAGCTTAAGGCAGGGAGGGAACATTCAGTACTTC
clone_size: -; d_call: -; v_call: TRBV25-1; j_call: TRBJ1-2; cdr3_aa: CASSGPGLYGYTF; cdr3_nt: TGTGCCAGCAGTGGTCCAGGCCTCTATGGCTACACCTTC
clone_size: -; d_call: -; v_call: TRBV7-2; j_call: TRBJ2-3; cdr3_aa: CASSARGYTDTQYF; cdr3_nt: TGTGCCAGCAGCGCGCGAGGATACACAGATACGCAGTATTTT
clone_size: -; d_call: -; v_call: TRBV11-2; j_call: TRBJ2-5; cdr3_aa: CASSLDVGGGYETQYF; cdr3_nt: TGTGCCAGCAGCTTAGATGTGGGGGGGGGCTATGAGACCCAGTACTTC
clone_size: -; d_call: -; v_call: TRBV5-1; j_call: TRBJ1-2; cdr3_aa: CASSLEGDAGYGYTF; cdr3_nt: TGCGCCAGCAGCTTGGAAGGGGATGCAGGCTATGGCTACACCTTC
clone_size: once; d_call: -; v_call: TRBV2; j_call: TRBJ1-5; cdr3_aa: CASRGGNSNQPQHF; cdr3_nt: TGTGCCAGCAGGGGGGGGAATAGCAATCAGCCCCAGCATTTT
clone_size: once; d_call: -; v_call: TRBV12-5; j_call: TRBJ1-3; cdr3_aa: CASGLQGLSGNTIYF; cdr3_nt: TGTGCTAGTGGTTTGCAGGGCCTCTCTGGAAACACCATATATTTT
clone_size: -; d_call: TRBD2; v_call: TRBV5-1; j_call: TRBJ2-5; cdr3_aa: CASSSGVGETQYF; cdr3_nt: TGCGCCAGCAGCAGCGGGGTCGGGGAGACCCAGTACTTC
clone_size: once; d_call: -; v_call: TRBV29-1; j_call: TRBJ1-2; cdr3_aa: CSVEGSGVGYTF; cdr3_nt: TGCAGCGTAGAGGGTTCGGGGGTTGGCTACACCTTC
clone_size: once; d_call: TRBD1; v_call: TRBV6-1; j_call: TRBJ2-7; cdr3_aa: CASRVGTGRVYEQYF; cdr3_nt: TGTGCCAGCAGGGTCGGGACAGGGCGGGTCTACGAGCAGTACTTC
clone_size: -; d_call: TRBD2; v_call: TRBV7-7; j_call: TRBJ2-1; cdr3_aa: CASSLGAGGHNEQFF; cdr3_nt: TGTGCCAGCAGCCTGGGGGCGGGAGGCCACAATGAGCAGTTCTTC
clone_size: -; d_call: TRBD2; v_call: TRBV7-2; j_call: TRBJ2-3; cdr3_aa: CASRAGTSGGDTQYF; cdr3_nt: TGTGCCAGCAGGGCAGGGACTAGCGGGGGAGATACGCAGTATTTT
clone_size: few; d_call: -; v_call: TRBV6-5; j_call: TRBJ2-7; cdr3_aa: CASSKRGTYEQYF; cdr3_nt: TGTGCCAGCAGTAAAAGGGGGACCTACGAGCAGTACTTC
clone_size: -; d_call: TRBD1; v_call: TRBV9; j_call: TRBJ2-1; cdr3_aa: CASQGAWGNEQFF; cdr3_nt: TGTGCCAGCCAGGGGGCCTGGGGAAATGAGCAGTTCTTC
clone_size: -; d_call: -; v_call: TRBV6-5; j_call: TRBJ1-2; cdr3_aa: CASSYSGENGYTF; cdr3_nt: TGTGCCAGCAGTTACTCTGGGGAGAATGGCTACACCTTC
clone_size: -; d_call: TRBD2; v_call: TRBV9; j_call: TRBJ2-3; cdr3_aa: CASSVDPAGGLTDTQYF; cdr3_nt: TGTGCCAGCAGCGTAGACCCAGCGGGGGGACTCACAGATACGCAGTATTTT
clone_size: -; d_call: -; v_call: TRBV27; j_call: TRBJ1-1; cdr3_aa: CASSLRQVNTEAFF; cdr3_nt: TGTGCCAGCAGTTTACGGCAGGTGAACACTGAAGCTTTCTTT
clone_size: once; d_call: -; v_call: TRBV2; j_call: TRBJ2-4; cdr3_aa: CASRGGSLAKNIQYF; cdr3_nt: TGTGCCAGCAGAGGCGGCTCTCTAGCCAAAAACATTCAGTACTTC
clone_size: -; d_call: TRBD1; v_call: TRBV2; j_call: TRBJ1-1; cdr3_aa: CASRAQQGMGTEAFF; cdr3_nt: TGTGCCAGCAGAGCCCAACAGGGGATGGGGACTGAAGCTTTCTTT
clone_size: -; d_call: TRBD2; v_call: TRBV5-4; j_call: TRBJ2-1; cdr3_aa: CASSSTPFLAGGPLKEQFF; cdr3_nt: TGTGCCAGCAGCTCCACCCCGTTTCTAGCGGGAGGGCCACTGAAGGAGCAGTTCTTC
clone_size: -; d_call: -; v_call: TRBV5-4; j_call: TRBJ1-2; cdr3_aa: CASSLDSNYGYTF; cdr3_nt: TGTGCCAGCAGCTTGGACAGCAACTATGGCTACACCTTC
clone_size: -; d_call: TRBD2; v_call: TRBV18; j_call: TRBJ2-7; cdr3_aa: CASHPSGSPYEQYF; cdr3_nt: TGTGCCAGCCACCCGAGCGGGAGCCCCTACGAGCAGTACTTC
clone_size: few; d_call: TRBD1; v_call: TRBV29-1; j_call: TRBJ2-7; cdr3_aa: CSVKTGGLEQYF; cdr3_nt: TGCAGCGTTAAGACAGGGGGATTGGAGCAGTACTTC
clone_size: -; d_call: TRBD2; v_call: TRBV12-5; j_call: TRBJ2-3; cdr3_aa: CASGSMTSGTSTDTQYF; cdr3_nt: TGTGCTAGTGGTTCAATGACTAGCGGAACTAGCACAGATACGCAGTATTTT
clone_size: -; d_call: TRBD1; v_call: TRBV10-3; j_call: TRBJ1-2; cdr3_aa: CAISWDRSPGYTF; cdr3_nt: TGTGCCATCAGTTGGGACAGGTCTCCCGGCTACACCTTC
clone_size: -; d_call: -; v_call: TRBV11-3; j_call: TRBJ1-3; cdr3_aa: CASSFSSSGNTIYF; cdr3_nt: TGTGCCAGCAGCTTTAGCAGCTCTGGAAACACCATATATTTT